This TCR beta chain was profiled in a study of brain T cells in children with intractable seizures. Study-wide results and caveats: Pre-surgery blood may have been undersampled, hiding some clones. HCMV serostatus was not known, and viral specificity came from CDR3 similarity only.

Here immunoSEQ multiplex PCR was the method, and the copy in TCRdb shows in-frame clones only, minus some. The table has tens of thousands of clones, around 94% seen once. Only cases whose brain tissue showed the highest T cell transcript signatures were sequenced. Regarding this clone: Its antigen is not identified.

V lost 1 base, J lost 5 bases, and 13 bases stayed unmatched. Germline V gene lookup returns CDR1 MNHNS and CDR2 SASEGT. CDR3 length: 18 residues. The source was peripheral blood, collected at surgery. This chain uses TRBV6-1 with TRBJ2-3; 9 bases agree with TRBD2. The clonotype was recovered from a boy aged 10-17 years with focal cortical dysplasia and intractable seizures. The CDR3 DNA is TGTGCCAGCAGTGAAGGGGGCACAAGAGCGGGAGGAGGAGATACGCAGTATTTT. Translating gives CASSEGGTRAGGGDTQYF.